Described below is a single T cell receptor (beta chain) sequence and its context. The J segment lost 7 bases and the V segment lost 5 bases, leaving 21 bases of the junction unmatched. Germline values: CDR1 MNHEY, CDR2 SMNVEV (reference sequence). This CDR3 is 20 amino acids long. This sample stems from a study of T cell changes during pregnancy in multiple sclerosis. The table came from immunoSEQ multiplex PCR; TCRdb's copy has only in-frame clones and leaves some out. The sample has more than 40,000 clones, around 92% seen once. The chain links TRBV27 to TRBJ2-2; 11 positions match TRBD2. The specimen was CD8+ T cells from peripheral blood mononuclear cells, collected in the first trimester of pregnancy. The TCR originated in a female donor with multiple sclerosis, enrolled in a pregnancy study. The CDR3 bases are TGTGCCAGCAGTCTAAGATCCCCAGACGCTAGCGGGAGGAGGGTCGGGGAGCTGTTTTTT. Translation gives CASSLRSPDASGRRVGELFF.